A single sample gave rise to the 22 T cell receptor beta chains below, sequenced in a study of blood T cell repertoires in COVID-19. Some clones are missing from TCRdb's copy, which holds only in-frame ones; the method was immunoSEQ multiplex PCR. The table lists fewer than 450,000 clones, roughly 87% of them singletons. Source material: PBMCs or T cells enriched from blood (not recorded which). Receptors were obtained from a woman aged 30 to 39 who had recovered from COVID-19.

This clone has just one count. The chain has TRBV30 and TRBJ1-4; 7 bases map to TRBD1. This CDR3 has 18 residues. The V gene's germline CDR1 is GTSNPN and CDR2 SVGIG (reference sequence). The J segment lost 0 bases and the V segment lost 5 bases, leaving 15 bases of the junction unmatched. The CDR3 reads CAWGPRDREFATNEKLFF. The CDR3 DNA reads TGTGCCTGGGGGCCTCGAGACAGGGAGTTTGCAACTAATGAAAAACTGTTTTTT. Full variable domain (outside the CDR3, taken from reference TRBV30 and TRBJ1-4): SQTIHQWPATLVQPVGSPLSLECTVEGTSNPNLYWYRQAAGRGLQLLFYSVGIGQISSEVPQNLSASRPQDRQFILSSKKLLLSDSGFYLCAWGPRDREFATNEKLFFGSGTQLSVL.

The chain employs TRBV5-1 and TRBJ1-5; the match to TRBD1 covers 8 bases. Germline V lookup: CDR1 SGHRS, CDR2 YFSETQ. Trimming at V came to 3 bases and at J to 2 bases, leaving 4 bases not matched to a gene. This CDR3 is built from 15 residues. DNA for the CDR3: TGCGCCAGCAGCTCGACAGGGGAGGGCAATCAGCCCCAGCATTTT. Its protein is CASSSTGEGNQPQHF. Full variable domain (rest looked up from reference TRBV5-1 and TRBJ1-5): KAGVTQTPRYLIKTRGQQVTLSCSPISGHRSVSWYQQTPGQGLQFLFEYFSETQRNKGNFPGRFSGRQFSNSRSEMNVSTLELGDSALYLCASSSTGEGNQPQHFGDGTRLSIL.

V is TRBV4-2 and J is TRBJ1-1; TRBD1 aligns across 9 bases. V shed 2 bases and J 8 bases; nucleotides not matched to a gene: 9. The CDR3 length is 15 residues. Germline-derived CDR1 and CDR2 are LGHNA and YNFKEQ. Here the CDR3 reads CASSQHEGQGAEAFF. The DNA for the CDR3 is TGTGCCAGCAGCCAACATGAGGGACAGGGAGCCGAAGCTTTCTTT.

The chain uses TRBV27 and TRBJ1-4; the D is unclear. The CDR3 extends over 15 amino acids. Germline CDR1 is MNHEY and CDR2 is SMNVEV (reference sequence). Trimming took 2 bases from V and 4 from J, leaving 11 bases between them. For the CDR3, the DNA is TGTGCCAGCAGTTTAACGGGGAACCTTAATGAAAAACTGTTTTTT. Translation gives CASSLTGNLNEKLFF.

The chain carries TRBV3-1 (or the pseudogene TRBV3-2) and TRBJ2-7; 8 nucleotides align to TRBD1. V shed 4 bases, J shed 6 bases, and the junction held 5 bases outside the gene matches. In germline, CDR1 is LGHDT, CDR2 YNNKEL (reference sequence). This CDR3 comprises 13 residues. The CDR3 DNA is TGTGCCAGCAGCCCGGACAGGGATCGCGAGCAGTACTTC. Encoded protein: CASSPDRDREQYF.

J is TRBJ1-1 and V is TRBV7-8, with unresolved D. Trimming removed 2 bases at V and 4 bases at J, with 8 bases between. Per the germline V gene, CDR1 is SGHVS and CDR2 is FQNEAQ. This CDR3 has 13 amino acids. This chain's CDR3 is CASSLLIGTEAFF. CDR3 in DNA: TGTGCCAGCAGCTTATTGATCGGCACTGAAGCTTTCTTT. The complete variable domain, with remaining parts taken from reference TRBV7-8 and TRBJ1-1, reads GAGVSQSPRYKVAKRGQDVALRCDPISGHVSLFWYQQALGQGPEFLTYFQNEAQLDKSGLPSDRFFAERPEGSVSTLKIQRTQQEDSAVYLCASSLLIGTEAFFGQGTRLTVV.

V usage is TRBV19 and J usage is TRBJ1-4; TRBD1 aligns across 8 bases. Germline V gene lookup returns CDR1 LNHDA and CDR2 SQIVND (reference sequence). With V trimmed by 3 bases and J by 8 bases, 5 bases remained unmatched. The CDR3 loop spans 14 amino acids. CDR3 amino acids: CASSMNQGAEKLFF. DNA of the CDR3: TGTGCCAGTAGTATGAACCAGGGGGCGGAAAAACTGTTTTTT.

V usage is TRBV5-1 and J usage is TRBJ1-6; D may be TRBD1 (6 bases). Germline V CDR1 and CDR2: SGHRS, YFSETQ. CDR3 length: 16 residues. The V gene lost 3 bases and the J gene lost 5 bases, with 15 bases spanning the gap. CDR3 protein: CASSSGTPKNNSPLHF. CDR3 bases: TGCGCCAGCAGCTCCGGGACACCCAAAAATAATTCACCCCTCCACTTT.

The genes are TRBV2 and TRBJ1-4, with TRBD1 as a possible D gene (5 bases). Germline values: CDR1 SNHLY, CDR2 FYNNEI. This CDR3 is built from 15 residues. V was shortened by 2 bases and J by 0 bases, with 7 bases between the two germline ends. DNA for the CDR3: TGTGCCAGCAGTGAACCCAGGGCAACTAATGAAAAACTGTTTTTT. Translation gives CASSEPRATNEKLFF.

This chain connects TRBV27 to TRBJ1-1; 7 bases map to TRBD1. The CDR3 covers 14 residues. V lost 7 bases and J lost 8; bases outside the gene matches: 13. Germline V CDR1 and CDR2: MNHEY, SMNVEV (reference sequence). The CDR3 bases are TGTGCCAGCAACACGCTCCAGGGACAGCCCGAAGCTTTCTTT. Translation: CASNTLQGQPEAFF.

In DNA, the CDR3 is TGTGCCAGCAGCAACCCAGGGATCCTCCGCGAGCAGTACTTC. This sequence encodes CASSNPGILREQYF. The V call is TRBV7-2, the J call TRBJ2-7; D might be TRBD1 (5 bases). Per germline, CDR1 SGHTA and CDR2 FQGNSA. This CDR3 is 14 amino acids long. With 5 bases removed from V and 6 bases from J, the gap between germline ends came to 17 bases.

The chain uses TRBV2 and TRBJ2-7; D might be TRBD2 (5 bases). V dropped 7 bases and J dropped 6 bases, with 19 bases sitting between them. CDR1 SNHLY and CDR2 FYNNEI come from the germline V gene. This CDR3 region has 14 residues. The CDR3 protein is CASNGMGSAFEQYF. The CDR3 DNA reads TGTGCCAGCAATGGGATGGGGAGCGCGTTCGAGCAGTACTTC.

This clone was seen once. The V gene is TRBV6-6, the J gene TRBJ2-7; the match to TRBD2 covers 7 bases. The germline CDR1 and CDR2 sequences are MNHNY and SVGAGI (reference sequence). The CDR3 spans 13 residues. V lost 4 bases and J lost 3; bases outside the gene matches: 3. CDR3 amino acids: CASSSSGSYEQYF. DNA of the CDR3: TGTGCCAGCAGTTCTAGCGGTAGCTACGAGCAGTACTTC.

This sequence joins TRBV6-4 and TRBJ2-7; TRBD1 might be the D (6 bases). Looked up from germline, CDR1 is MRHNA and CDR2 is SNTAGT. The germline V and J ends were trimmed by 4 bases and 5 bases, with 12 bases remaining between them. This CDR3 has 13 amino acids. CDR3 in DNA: TGTGCCAGCAGTGTGGGCAGGGGCCACGAGCAGTACTTC. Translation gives CASSVGRGHEQYF.

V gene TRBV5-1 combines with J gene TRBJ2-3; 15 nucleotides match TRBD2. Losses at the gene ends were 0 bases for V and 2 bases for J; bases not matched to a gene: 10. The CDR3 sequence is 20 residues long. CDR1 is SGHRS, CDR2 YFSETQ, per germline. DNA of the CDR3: TGCGCCAGCAGCTTGGGTGGACTAGCGGGGGGGAAACGTACCACAGATACGCAGTATTTT. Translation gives CASSLGGLAGGKRTTDTQYF.

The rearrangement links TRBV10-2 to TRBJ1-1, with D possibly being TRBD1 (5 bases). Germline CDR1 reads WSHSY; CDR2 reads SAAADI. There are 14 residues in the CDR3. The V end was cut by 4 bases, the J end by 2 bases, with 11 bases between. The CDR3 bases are TGCGCCAGCAGTGTTCCAGGGCTTAACACTGAAGCTTTCTTT. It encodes CASSVPGLNTEAFF.

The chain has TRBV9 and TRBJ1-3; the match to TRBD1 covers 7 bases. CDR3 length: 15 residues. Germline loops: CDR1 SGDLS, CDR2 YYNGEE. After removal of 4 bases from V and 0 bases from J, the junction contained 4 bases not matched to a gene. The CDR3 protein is CASSPRGYSGNTIYF. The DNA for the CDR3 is TGTGCCAGCAGCCCCAGGGGGTACTCTGGAAACACCATATATTTT. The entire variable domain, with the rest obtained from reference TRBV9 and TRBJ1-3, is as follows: DSGVTQTPKHLITATGQRVTLRCSPRSGDLSVYWYQQSLDQGLQFLIQYYNGEERAKGNILERFSAQQFPDLHSELNLSSLELGDSALYFCASSPRGYSGNTIYFGEGSWLTVV.

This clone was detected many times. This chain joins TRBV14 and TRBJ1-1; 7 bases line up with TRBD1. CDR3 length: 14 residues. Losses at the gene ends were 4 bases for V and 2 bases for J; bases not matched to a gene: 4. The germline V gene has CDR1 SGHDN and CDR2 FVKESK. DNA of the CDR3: TGTGCCAGCAGCCCCGGGACAGTCAACACTGAAGCTTTCTTT. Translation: CASSPGTVNTEAFF.

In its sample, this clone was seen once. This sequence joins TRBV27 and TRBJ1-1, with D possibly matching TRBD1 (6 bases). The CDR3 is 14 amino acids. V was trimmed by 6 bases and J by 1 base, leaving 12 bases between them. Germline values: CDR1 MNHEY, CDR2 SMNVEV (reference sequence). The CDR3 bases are TGTGCCAGCAGAAAAAGGACAGAGAACACTGAAGCTTTCTTT. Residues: CASRKRTENTEAFF.

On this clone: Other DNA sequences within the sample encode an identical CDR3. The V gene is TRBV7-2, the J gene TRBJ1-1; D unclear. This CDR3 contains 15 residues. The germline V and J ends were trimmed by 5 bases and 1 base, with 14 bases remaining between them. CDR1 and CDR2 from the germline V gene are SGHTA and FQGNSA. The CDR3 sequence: CASSPYRSSNTEAFF. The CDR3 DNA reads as TGTGCCAGCAGCCCTTACCGCAGTTCGAACACTGAAGCTTTCTTT.

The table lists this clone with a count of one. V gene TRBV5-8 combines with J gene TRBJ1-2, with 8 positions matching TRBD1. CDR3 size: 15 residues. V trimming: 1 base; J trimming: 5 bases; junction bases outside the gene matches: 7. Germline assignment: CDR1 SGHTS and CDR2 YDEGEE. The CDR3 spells CASSLWGQELYGYTF. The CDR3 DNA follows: TGTGCCAGCAGCTTGTGGGGACAGGAATTGTATGGCTACACCTTC.

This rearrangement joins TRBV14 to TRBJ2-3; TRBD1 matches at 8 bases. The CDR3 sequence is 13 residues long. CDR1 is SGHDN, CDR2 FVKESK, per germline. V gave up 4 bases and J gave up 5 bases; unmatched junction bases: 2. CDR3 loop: CASSPDRGDTQYF. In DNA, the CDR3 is TGTGCCAGCAGCCCCGACAGGGGAGATACGCAGTATTTT.